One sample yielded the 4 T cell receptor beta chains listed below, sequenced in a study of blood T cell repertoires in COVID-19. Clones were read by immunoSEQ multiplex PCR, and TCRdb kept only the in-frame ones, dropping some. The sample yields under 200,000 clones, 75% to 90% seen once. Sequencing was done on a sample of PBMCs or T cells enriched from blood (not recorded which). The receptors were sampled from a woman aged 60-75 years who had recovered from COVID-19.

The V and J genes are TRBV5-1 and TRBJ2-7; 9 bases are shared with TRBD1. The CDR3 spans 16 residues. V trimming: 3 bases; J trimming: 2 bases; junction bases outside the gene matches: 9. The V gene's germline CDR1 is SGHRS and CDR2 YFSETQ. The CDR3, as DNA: TGCGCCAGCAGCTCCCGGACAGGGGCCCTGGCCTACGAGCAGTACTTC. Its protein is CASSSRTGALAYEQYF. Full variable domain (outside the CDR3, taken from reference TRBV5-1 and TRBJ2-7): KAGVTQTPRYLIKTRGQQVTLSCSPISGHRSVSWYQQTPGQGLQFLFEYFSETQRNKGNFPGRFSGRQFSNSRSEMNVSTLELGDSALYLCASSSRTGALAYEQYFGPGTRLTVT.

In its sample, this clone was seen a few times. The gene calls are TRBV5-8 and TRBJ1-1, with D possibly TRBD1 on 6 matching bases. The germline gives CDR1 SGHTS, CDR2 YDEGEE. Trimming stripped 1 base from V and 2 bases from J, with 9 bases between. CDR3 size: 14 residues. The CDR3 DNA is TGTGCCAGCAGCTTGCGGACAGCCAACACTGAAGCTTTCTTT. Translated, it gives CASSLRTANTEAFF.

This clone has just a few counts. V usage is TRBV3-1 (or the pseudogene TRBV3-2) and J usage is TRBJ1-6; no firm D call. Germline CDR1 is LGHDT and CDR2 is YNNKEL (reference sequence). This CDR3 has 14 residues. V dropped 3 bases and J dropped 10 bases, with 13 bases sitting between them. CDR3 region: CASSQAGRRSPLHF. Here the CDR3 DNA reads TGTGCCAGCAGCCAGGCAGGCCGACGGTCACCCCTCCACTTT.

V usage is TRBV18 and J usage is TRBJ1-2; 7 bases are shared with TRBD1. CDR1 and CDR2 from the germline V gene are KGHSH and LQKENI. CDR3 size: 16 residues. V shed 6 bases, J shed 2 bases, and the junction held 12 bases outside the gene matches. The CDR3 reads CASSLTYPTGNYGYTF. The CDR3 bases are TGTGCCAGCTCGCTTACGTACCCGACAGGGAACTATGGCTACACCTTC. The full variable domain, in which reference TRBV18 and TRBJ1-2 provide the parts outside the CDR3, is NAGVMQNPRHLVRRRGQEARLRCSPMKGHSHVYWYRQLPEEGLKFMVYLQKENIIDESGMPKERFSAEFPKEGPSILRIQQVVRGDSAAYFCASSLTYPTGNYGYTFGSGTRLTVV.